The 17 T cell receptor beta chains below all came from one sample that was sequenced in a study of blood T cell repertoires in COVID-19. Method: immunoSEQ multiplex PCR; TCRdb's copy keeps in-frame clones and lacks some. In the table there are about 300,000 clones, 91% of which are singletons. The sequencing input was peripheral blood. These receptors came from a woman in her 30s with COVID-19, enrolled during active disease.

The J gene is TRBJ1-6, the V gene TRBV5-4, with D perhaps TRBD1 (6 bases). V was clipped by 4 bases and J by 7 bases, with 15 bases between them. The CDR3 has 15 amino acids. Looked up from germline, CDR1 is SGHNT and CDR2 is YYREEE (reference sequence). The CDR3 here is CASSSIQGLNSPLHF. The CDR3 coding sequence is TGTGCCAGCAGCAGTATACAGGGTCTGAATTCACCCCTCCACTTT. Full variable domain (missing parts from reference TRBV5-4 and TRBJ1-6): ETGVTQSPTHLIKTRGQQVTLRCSSQSGHNTVSWYQQALGQGPQFIFQYYREEENGRGNFPPRFSGLQFPNYSSELNVNALELDDSALYLCASSSIQGLNSPLHFGNGTRLTVT.

DNA for the CDR3: TGTGCCAGCAGCTTGGGACAGGTGAACACTGAAGCTTTCTTT. Its protein product is CASSLGQVNTEAFF. V gene TRBV5-5 combines with J gene TRBJ1-1; D may be TRBD1 (6 bases). In germline, CDR1 is SGHKS, CDR2 YYEKEE (reference sequence). Trimming took 0 bases from V and 0 from J, leaving 6 bases between them. The CDR3 is 14 amino acids.

The chain employs TRBV29-1 and TRBJ1-1; D may be TRBD1 (6 bases). Between the trimmed V and J ends, which lost 0 bases and 11 bases, there was a span of 16 bases. The CDR3 is 13 amino acids. The V gene's germline CDR1 is SQVTM and CDR2 ANQGSEA. For the CDR3, the DNA is TGCAGCGTTGAAGATCGGTCAGGGGAGATTGCTTTCTTT. As protein: CSVEDRSGEIAFF.

This chain joins TRBV6-5 and TRBJ1-1, with D maybe TRBD1 (5 bases). V shed 6 bases and J shed 6 bases, with 14 bases lying between them. This CDR3 region has 13 residues. Germline V lookup: CDR1 MNHEY, CDR2 SVGAGI. The CDR3 nucleotides read TGTGCCAGCAGCGGCAGGGCCTTGGCTGAAGCTTTCTTT. This sequence encodes CASSGRALAEAFF.

On this clone: At one boundary the junction diverges from the germline segment, which might be a read error. V is TRBV25-1 and J is TRBJ2-1; D perhaps matches TRBD2 (5 bases). The length of the CDR3 is 13 residues. Per the germline V gene, CDR1 is MGHDK and CDR2 is SYGVNS. Written as DNA, the CDR3 is TGTGCCAGCAGTGAATTAGAGGGCAAACGGGCGATCTTC. Translating it yields CASSELEGKRAIF. The full variable domain, with the rest looked up from reference TRBV25-1 and TRBJ2-1, is EADIYQTPRYLVIGTGKKITLECSQTMGHDKMYWYQQDPGMELHLIHYSYGVNSTEKGDLSSESTVSRIRTEHFPLTLESARPSHTSQYLCASSELEGKRAIFGPGTRLTVL.

This chain connects TRBV6-5 to TRBJ1-1, with D perhaps matching TRBD1 (5 bases). V was pared by 6 bases and J by 0 bases, with 11 bases between. The CDR3 is made up of 14 amino acids. CDR1 MNHEY and CDR2 SVGAGI come from the germline V gene. CDR3 residues: CASSLRELNTEAFF. DNA for the CDR3: TGTGCCAGCAGCCTCAGGGAATTGAACACTGAAGCTTTCTTT.

This chain uses TRBV28 with TRBJ2-7, with TRBD2 identical over 8 bases. The CDR3 totals 15 residues. V dropped 8 bases and J dropped 0; count of bases not matched to a gene: 9. In germline, CDR1 is MDHEN, CDR2 SYDVKM. CDR3 sequence: CASGPGGVSSYEQYF. CDR3 nucleotide sequence: TGTGCCAGCGGGCCGGGGGGGGTGAGCTCCTACGAGCAGTACTTC.

The V gene is TRBV30, the J gene TRBJ1-1; 10 nucleotides match TRBD1. Germline lookup yields CDR1 GTSNPN and CDR2 SVGIG (reference sequence). J lost 4 bases, V lost 2 bases, and 10 bases had no gene match. The CDR3 is 16 residues long. The CDR3 coding sequence is TGTGCCTGGAGTACCGGGACAGGGGTGGGCGGCACTGAAGCTTTCTTT. Its protein product is CAWSTGTGVGGTEAFF.

This clone was detected once. The chain couples TRBV27 to TRBJ2-7, with 10 bases aligning to TRBD1. CDR1 and CDR2 (germline): MNHEY, SMNVEV (reference sequence). The CDR3 extends over 14 amino acids. Trimming at V came to 3 bases and at J to 3 bases, leaving 2 bases not matched to a gene. In DNA, the CDR3 is TGTGCCAGCAGTTTCAGGACAGGGGGCTACGAGCAGTACTTC. Its protein is CASSFRTGGYEQYF.

V gene TRBV29-1 combines with J gene TRBJ1-1; D remains unclear. The CDR3 runs to 13 residues. Trimming cost V 5 bases and J 0 bases, with 10 bases left between them. From germline, CDR1 is SQVTM and CDR2 ANQGSEA. The CDR3 nucleotides are TGCAGCGTTCGTCAGTTACTGAACACTGAAGCTTTCTTT. Translated: CSVRQLLNTEAFF.

J is TRBJ2-3 and V is TRBV7-6; tentatively, D is TRBD2 (6 bases). The CDR3 is made up of 16 amino acids. Germline V gives CDR1 SGHVS, CDR2 FNYEAQ. With 1 base removed from V and 1 base from J, the gap between germline ends came to 12 bases. This chain's CDR3 is CASSLGGGGGTDTQYF. CDR3 nucleotides: TGTGCCAGCAGCTTAGGTGGGGGAGGAGGCACAGATACGCAGTATTTT.

The V and J genes are TRBV19 and TRBJ1-4, with a possible D match to TRBD1 (5 bases). The CDR3 has 14 residues. CDR1 is LNHDA, CDR2 SQIVND, per germline (reference sequence). V lost 11 bases, J lost 7 bases, and 20 bases lay in between. The CDR3 spells CASSSGGGIEKLFF. The CDR3 DNA reads as TGTGCCTCGTCGTCCGGGGGAGGAATTGAAAAACTGTTTTTT.

This sequence joins TRBV10-1 and TRBJ2-5; weak D call: TRBD1 (5 bases). CDR3 size: 13 residues. V was pared by 4 bases and J by 3 bases, with 9 bases between. CDR1 is WNHNN and CDR2 is SYGVQD in the germline V gene (reference sequence). The CDR3 bases are TGCGCCAGCAGTGGACAGCAGAAAGAGACCCAGTACTTC. Its translation is CASSGQQKETQYF.

The chain combines TRBV12-1 with TRBJ1-2; the table's D gene call, TRBD1, was not cross checked with the DNA. TRBV12-1 is classified as a pseudogene. The CDR3 runs 15 residues. CDR3 DNA: TGTGCCAGCAGCTCGGGACAGGGAGTATCTACTGGCTACACCTTC. It is translated as CASSSGQGVSTGYTF.

This sequence joins TRBV27 and TRBJ2-7; 9 bases align to TRBD1. Germline-derived CDR1 and CDR2 are MNHEY and SMNVEV (reference sequence). This CDR3 has 14 amino acids. The ends lost 5 bases at V and 4 bases at J; junction bases unmatched: 6. The DNA for the CDR3 is TGTGCCAGCAGTCCCTGGGACAGGGAATACGAGCAGTACTTC. It codes for CASSPWDREYEQYF.

This chain links TRBV13 with TRBJ1-5; D is perhaps TRBD1 (5 bases). The germline V gene has CDR1 PRHDT and CDR2 FYEKMQ (reference sequence). V lost 5 bases and J lost 1, with 9 bases in between. This CDR3 comprises 14 residues. As DNA, the CDR3 is TGTGCCAGCAGCATCAGGGCAAGCAATCAGCCCCAGCATTTT. Translation: CASSIRASNQPQHF.

This chain uses TRBV16 with TRBJ1-5; TRBD1 agrees at 7 bases. The J segment lost 0 bases and the V segment lost 5 bases, leaving 13 bases of the junction unmatched. The CDR3 is 18 residues long. CDR1 KGHSY and CDR2 FQNENV come from the germline V gene. The CDR3 region has the DNA TGTGCCAGCAGCTCCGGGACAGCGACATCCTATAGCAATCAGCCCCAGCATTTT. Protein sequence: CASSSGTATSYSNQPQHF.